What follows is one TCR beta chain and its context. Its antigen is unknown. The record originates from a study of early T cells in non-severe SARS-CoV-2 infection. Study information: Sequencing input comprised bulk RNA from unsorted whole blood; chain pairing was not available. Findings and caveats of the study: Comparison of clonotypes with VDJdb favored anti-spike CD8 responses while missing private and CD4 specificities.

Unique molecular identifier tags were affixed to discrete cDNA molecules. TCRdb re-called the 5' RACE reads with MiXCR, one entry per CDR3 protein. The repertoire has approximately 50,000 distinct CDR3 sequences, roughly 8% of them found once; the top ten carry approximately 4.4%. Trimming shortened V by 6 bases and J by 5 bases, and 13 bases separated the two germline ends. The CDR3 contains 14 residues. The germline V gene has CDR1 SNHLY and CDR2 FYNNEI. The TCR sequence derives from an adult who was a healthcare worker with PCR-confirmed SARS-CoV-2 infection or an uninfected control (not recorded which). What was sequenced was whole blood. The chain couples TRBV2 to TRBJ2-2; a possible D gene is TRBD1 (6 bases). CDR3 DNA sequence: TGTGCCAGCAGACCTACCACAGGGACCGGGGAGCTGTTTTTT. Encoded protein: CASRPTTGTGELFF.